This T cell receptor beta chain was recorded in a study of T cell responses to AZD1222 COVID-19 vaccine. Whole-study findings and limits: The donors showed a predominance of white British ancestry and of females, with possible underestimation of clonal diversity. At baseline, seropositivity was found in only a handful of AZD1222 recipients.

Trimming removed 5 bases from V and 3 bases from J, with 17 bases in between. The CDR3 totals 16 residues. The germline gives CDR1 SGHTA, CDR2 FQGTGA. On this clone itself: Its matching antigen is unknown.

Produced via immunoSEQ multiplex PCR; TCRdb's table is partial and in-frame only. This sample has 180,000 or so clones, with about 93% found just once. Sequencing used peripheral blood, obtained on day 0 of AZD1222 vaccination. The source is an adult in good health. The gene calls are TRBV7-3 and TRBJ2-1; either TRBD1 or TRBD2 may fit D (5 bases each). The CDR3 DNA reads TGTGCCAGCAGCCCCGAGAGGGGTGAGGACTACAATGAGCAGTTCTTC. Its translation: CASSPERGEDYNEQFF.